This T cell receptor (beta chain) comes out of a study of regulatory T cells in long-lasting Graves disease. Findings of the study overall: TCR diversity in persistent Graves' patients was below that of newly diagnosed ones.

Trimming stripped 6 bases from V and 0 bases from J, with 8 bases between. This CDR3 region has 14 residues. CDR1 and CDR2 (germline): MNHNS, SASEGT. In the case of this clonotype: Antigen: not known.

Time point in this sample: newly diagnosed GD, antithyroid drugs for less than 3 months. Generation of the TCR library employed RNA extracted from PBMCs. Combining iRepertoire HTBI primers with Arm-PCR of CDR3 regions, the authors built TCR beta libraries. TCRdb called the multiplex PCR reads again in MiXCR, with one record for every CDR3 protein. This sample yields 450,000 to 700,000 distinct CDR3 sequences, of which approximately 13% are seen a single time; more than 8.5% belongs to the top ten. This sample also appeared in a second study, on T cells in Graves' hyperthyroidism and ophthalmopathy. This second study notes: The study used the HTBI primer set for a first-round RT-PCR of the TCR CDR3.

The clonotype was recovered from a man under 40 with Graves disease. Sequencing used peripheral blood mononuclear cells (PBMCs), obtained at new diagnosis, from a patient treated with antithyroid drugs. The rearrangement joins TRBV6-1 to TRBJ1-4; D is uncertain. The CDR3 DNA reads as TGTGCCAGCAGGGGCGTTGCAACTAATGAAAAACTGTTTTTT. Protein product: CASRGVATNEKLFF.